These 26 T cell receptor beta chains share one sample of origin, sequenced in a study of cytomegalovirus exposure and HLA in healthy donors. This PCR relied on a set of 60 Vbeta primers and 13 Jbeta primers. Repertoires were generated with immunoSEQ multiplex PCR, while TCRdb's copy carries only in-frame clones and drops some. Found here are some 90,000 clones, about four fifths of them singletons; the top ten hold roughly 32%. The sample taken for sequencing was PBMCs. Receptor source: a man aged 45 to 65 in good health and CMV-seropositive.

Here the CDR3 reads CASRPLDSENEKLFF. The CDR3 DNA reads TGTGCCAGTAGGCCTTTGGACAGTGAGAATGAAAAACTGTTTTTT. The rearrangement links TRBV19 to TRBJ1-4; a possible D gene is TRBD1 (6 bases). V dropped 6 bases and J dropped 5 bases, with 16 bases sitting between them. This CDR3 spans 15 amino acids. Germline V lookup: CDR1 LNHDA, CDR2 SQIVND (reference sequence).

On this clone: The junction differs from germline at one of its ends, possibly a read error. The same CDR3 is also encoded by other DNA sequences in this sample. The V gene is TRBV10-3, the J gene TRBJ2-1, with 9 bases fitting TRBD2. The germline gives CDR1 ENHRY, CDR2 SYGVKD. The CDR3 spans 15 residues. CDR3 amino acids: CAISGSSGRNNEQFF. The CDR3 DNA is TGTGCCATCAGCGGAAGTAGCGGGAGAAACAATGAGCAATTCTTC.

The CDR3 loop reads CASSQRQGGSNQPQHF. CDR3 coding DNA: TGCGCCAGCAGTCAAAGGCAGGGGGGTAGCAATCAGCCCCAGCATTTT. This chain connects TRBV23-1 to TRBJ1-5; 7 bases line up with TRBD1. TRBV23-1 is an open reading frame, and its role is uncertain. The CDR3 extends over 16 amino acids. With 2 bases clipped from V and 0 bases from J, the junction kept 4 bases outside the gene matches.

The CDR3 coding sequence is TGTGCCTGGAGGGGCCTAGGGACAGGGGTAGGGGGCTACACCTTC. Translation: CAWRGLGTGVGGYTF. The V call is TRBV30, the J call TRBJ1-2, with TRBD1 matching over 10 bases. V was pared by 3 bases and J by 8 bases, with 12 bases of the junction left unmatched. Germline assignment: CDR1 GTSNPN and CDR2 SVGIG (reference sequence). This CDR3 contains 15 residues.

This chain connects TRBV7-3 to TRBJ2-3; the match to TRBD1 covers 7 bases. The V gene's germline CDR1 is SGHTA and CDR2 FQGTGA. The CDR3 covers 15 residues. Trimming took 5 bases from V and 0 from J; bases not matched to a gene: 5. The CDR3 DNA reads as TGTGCCAGCAGCCCCGCGACAGGGAGCACAGATACGCAGTATTTT. Translation gives CASSPATGSTDTQYF.

The table lists this clone with a few counts. A read error may produce the germline difference seen at one junction end. As DNA, the CDR3 is TGTTCCAGCAGCCAACGGACTAGCGGGGATAGCAATGAGCAGTTCTTC. Residues: CSSSQRTSGDSNEQFF. The chain recombines TRBV7-9 with TRBJ2-1; 12 bases map to TRBD2. CDR3 length: 16 residues. Per the germline V gene, CDR1 is SEHNR and CDR2 is FQNEAQ (reference sequence). The whole variable domain, filled in from reference TRBV7-9 and TRBJ2-1, reads DTGVSQNPRHKITKRGQNVTFRCDPISEHNRLYWYRQTLGQGPEFLTYFQNEAQLEKSRLLSDRFSAERPKGSFSTLEIQRTEQGDSAMYLCSSSQRTSGDSNEQFFGPGTRLTVL.

The chain combines TRBV4-3 with TRBJ2-2, with D tentatively TRBD1 (5 bases). This CDR3 is 17 amino acids long. Trimming cost V 0 bases and J 0 bases, with 11 bases left between them. CDR1 and CDR2 (germline): LGHNA, YSLEER. The CDR3 DNA is TGCGCCAGCAGCCAAGATAGACAGCCCTCGAACACCGGGGAGCTGTTTTTT. Its protein is CASSQDRQPSNTGELFF.

The chain links TRBV18 to TRBJ1-3, with D possibly being TRBD1 (5 bases). The V end was cut by 3 bases, the J end by 0 bases, with 12 bases between. This CDR3 is 16 amino acids long. Germline V gene data show CDR1 as KGHSH and CDR2 as LQKENI. CDR3 coding DNA: TGTGCCAGCTCACCCCAGGGTAGTCCCTCTGGAAACACCATATATTTT. Translating it yields CASSPQGSPSGNTIYF.

This chain links TRBV19 with TRBJ1-1; TRBD1 matches 7 bases. This CDR3 contains 14 residues. The germline gives CDR1 LNHDA, CDR2 SQIVND (reference sequence). V trimming: 6 bases; J trimming: 7 bases; junction bases outside the gene matches: 11. CDR3 in DNA: TGTGCCAGTAGCCCATCGGGACAGCACCTTGAAGCTTTCTTT. It codes for CASSPSGQHLEAFF.

V is TRBV15 and J is TRBJ2-1; D is perhaps TRBD1 (5 bases). Germline V gene lookup returns CDR1 LNHNV and CDR2 YYDKDF (reference sequence). V gave up 0 bases and J gave up 4 bases, with 10 bases separating them. The CDR3 length is 15 residues. CDR3 region: CATSRDRQHYNEQFF. Written as DNA, the CDR3 is TGTGCCACCAGCAGAGATAGACAGCATTACAATGAGCAGTTCTTC.

The V gene is TRBV4-3, the J gene TRBJ2-6; TRBD1 is a possible D gene (6 bases). The germline V gene has CDR1 LGHNA and CDR2 YSLEER. Deletions cut 1 base from V and 4 bases from J, with 8 bases between. The CDR3 is 15 amino acids. The CDR3 DNA sequence: TGCGCCAGCAGCCAAGGGGGGACAGGGGCCAACGTCCTGACTTTC. This gives the protein CASSQGGTGANVLTF.

The V call is TRBV7-9, the J call TRBJ1-3, with TRBD1 matching over 9 bases. The CDR3 extends over 17 amino acids. CDR1 is SEHNR and CDR2 is FQNEAQ in the germline V gene (reference sequence). The V and J ends lost 4 bases and 0 bases, in that order; junction bases with no gene match: 7. The CDR3 region has the DNA TGTGCCAGCAGCTCCTACAGGGGGCCGCGCTCTGGAAACACCATATATTTT. Its protein product is CASSSYRGPRSGNTIYF.

The CDR3 DNA sequence: TGTGCCAGCAGTGATACCCCACTCGAAGAGACCCAGTACTTC. It is translated as CASSDTPLEETQYF. V usage is TRBV6-1 and J usage is TRBJ2-5; D is ambiguous. The CDR3 loop spans 14 amino acids. Trimming left V 3 bases short and J 3 bases short, with 11 bases between. Germline assignment: CDR1 MNHNS and CDR2 SASEGT.

This chain links TRBV11-2 with TRBJ2-3, with 8 bases identical to TRBD2. CDR1 is SGHAT and CDR2 is FQNNGV in the germline V gene. J gave up 5 bases and V 3 bases, and 7 bases lay outside the gene matches. This CDR3 has 15 amino acids. The CDR3 nucleotides read TGTGCCAGCAGCTTCGGAGCGGGAGAGGGAGATACGCAGTATTTT. Translation: CASSFGAGEGDTQYF.

V is TRBV19 and J is TRBJ2-7; TRBD2 matches 7 bases. The CDR3 is made up of 15 amino acids. From germline, CDR1 is LNHDA and CDR2 SQIVND (reference sequence). V lost 4 bases and J lost 0; bases outside the gene matches: 6. The CDR3 region is CASSRISGFSYEQYF. CDR3 DNA sequence: TGTGCCAGTAGTAGGATTAGCGGGTTCTCCTACGAGCAGTACTTC.

DNA of the CDR3: TGTGCCTGGAACGGGGGGCAGGATGAAGCTTTCTTT. This encodes CAWNGGQDEAFF. The J gene is TRBJ1-1, the V gene TRBV30, with a possible D match to TRBD1 (6 bases). Trimming left V 4 bases short and J 7 bases short, with 13 bases between. The CDR3 has 12 residues. Germline loops: CDR1 GTSNPN, CDR2 SVGIG (reference sequence).

Of note for this clone: At one of its ends the junction is not consistent with the germline gene, which may arise from a read error. Other DNA sequences from this sample encode an identical CDR3 as well. The chain recombines TRBV7-9 with TRBJ2-1; D remains ambiguous. The CDR3 loop spans 17 amino acids. Germline V CDR1 and CDR2: SEHNR, FQNEAQ (reference sequence). The CDR3 loop is CASSTTALPHSYNEQFF. The CDR3 coding sequence is TGTGCCAGCAGCACCACAGCCCTTCCGCACTCCTACAACGAGCAGTTCTTC.

The J gene is TRBJ2-2, the V gene TRBV7-9, with a weak D call TRBD1 (5 bases). The V end was cut by 9 bases, the J end by 2 bases, with 10 bases between. Germline V gives CDR1 SEHNR, CDR2 FQNEAQ (reference sequence). The CDR3 extends over 13 amino acids. The CDR3 loop is CARGALNTGELFF. CDR3 bases: TGTGCCAGAGGGGCTCTTAACACCGGGGAGCTGTTTTTT.

J is TRBJ2-1 and V is TRBV2; 9 positions match TRBD1. The CDR3 is 14 residues long. The ends lost 4 bases at V and 5 bases at J; junction bases unmatched: 3. Germline V gene lookup returns CDR1 SNHLY and CDR2 FYNNEI. CDR3 coding DNA: TGTGCCAGCAGTGGACAGGGGGGAAACAATGAGCAGTTCTTC. This translates into CASSGQGGNNEQFF.

In this sample, this clone turned up a few times. The rearrangement links TRBV5-6 to TRBJ2-5, with D possibly matching TRBD2 (5 bases). CDR1 is SGHDT, CDR2 YYEEEE, per germline. The CDR3 spans 14 residues. Trimming pared 3 bases from V and 5 bases from J, leaving 14 bases between. This CDR3 reads CASSSLEGVETQYF. The CDR3 DNA sequence: TGTGCCAGCAGCTCGCTTGAGGGAGTGGAGACCCAGTACTTC.

Comment on this clone: Sequence at one end of the junction differs from germline and may be a read error. The chain has TRBV7-9 and TRBJ2-7; 7 bases line up with TRBD2. The CDR3 is made up of 14 amino acids. CDR1 SEHNR and CDR2 FQNEAQ come from the germline V gene (reference sequence). In DNA, the CDR3 is TGTTCCAGCAGCTTAAGCGGGACCAACTACGAGCAGTACTTC. The encoded protein is CSSSLSGTNYEQYF.

The chain couples TRBV18 to TRBJ1-1, with a weak D call TRBD1 (6 bases). Germline values: CDR1 KGHSH, CDR2 LQKENI. This CDR3 contains 14 residues. V lost 5 bases to trimming and J lost 5 bases, with 15 bases between them. The CDR3 bases are TGTGCCAGCTCAGCTGTGGGGGCAGAAACTGAAGCTTTCTTT. This translates into CASSAVGAETEAFF. The variable domain in full, with the rest retrieved from reference TRBV18 and TRBJ1-1, is NAGVMQNPRHLVRRRGQEARLRCSPMKGHSHVYWYRQLPEEGLKFMVYLQKENIIDESGMPKERFSAEFPKEGPSILRIQQVVRGDSAAYFCASSAVGAETEAFFGQGTRLTVV.

The CDR3: CASSRTGSNQPQHF. CDR3 bases: TGTGCCAGTAGTCGGACAGGAAGCAATCAGCCCCAGCATTTT. This sequence joins TRBV19 and TRBJ1-5; 7 bases agree with TRBD1. The CDR3 runs to 14 residues. Germline lookup yields CDR1 LNHDA and CDR2 SQIVND (reference sequence). The ends lost 5 bases at V and 1 base at J; junction bases unmatched: 2.

The chain has TRBV10-3 and TRBJ1-1; the match to TRBD1 covers 7 bases. The CDR3 is 13 amino acids. With V trimmed by 11 bases and J by 4 bases, 10 bases remained unmatched. Germline CDR1 reads ENHRY; CDR2 reads SYGVKD. DNA for the CDR3: TGTGCCTCCTACGACAGGGATGGCACTGAAGCTTTCTTT. Translating gives CASYDRDGTEAFF.

The rearrangement links TRBV4-1 to TRBJ2-3; 12 bases fit TRBD2. This CDR3 is built from 16 residues. The V and J ends lost 1 base and 4 bases, in that order; junction bases with no gene match: 3. Germline V CDR1 and CDR2: MGHRA, YSYEKL. The CDR3: CASSQATSGRADTQYF. The CDR3, as DNA: TGCGCCAGCAGCCAAGCGACTAGCGGGAGAGCAGATACGCAGTATTTT.

The chain employs TRBV28 and TRBJ2-3; 8 bases map to TRBD1. The germline V gene encodes CDR1 MDHEN and CDR2 SYDVKM. With V trimmed by 2 bases and J by 8 bases, 6 bases remained unmatched. The CDR3 extends over 14 amino acids. In nucleotides, the CDR3 is TGTGCCAGCAGTTTACAGGCAGGGGGCCGTACGCAGTATTTT. Translating it yields CASSLQAGGRTQYF.